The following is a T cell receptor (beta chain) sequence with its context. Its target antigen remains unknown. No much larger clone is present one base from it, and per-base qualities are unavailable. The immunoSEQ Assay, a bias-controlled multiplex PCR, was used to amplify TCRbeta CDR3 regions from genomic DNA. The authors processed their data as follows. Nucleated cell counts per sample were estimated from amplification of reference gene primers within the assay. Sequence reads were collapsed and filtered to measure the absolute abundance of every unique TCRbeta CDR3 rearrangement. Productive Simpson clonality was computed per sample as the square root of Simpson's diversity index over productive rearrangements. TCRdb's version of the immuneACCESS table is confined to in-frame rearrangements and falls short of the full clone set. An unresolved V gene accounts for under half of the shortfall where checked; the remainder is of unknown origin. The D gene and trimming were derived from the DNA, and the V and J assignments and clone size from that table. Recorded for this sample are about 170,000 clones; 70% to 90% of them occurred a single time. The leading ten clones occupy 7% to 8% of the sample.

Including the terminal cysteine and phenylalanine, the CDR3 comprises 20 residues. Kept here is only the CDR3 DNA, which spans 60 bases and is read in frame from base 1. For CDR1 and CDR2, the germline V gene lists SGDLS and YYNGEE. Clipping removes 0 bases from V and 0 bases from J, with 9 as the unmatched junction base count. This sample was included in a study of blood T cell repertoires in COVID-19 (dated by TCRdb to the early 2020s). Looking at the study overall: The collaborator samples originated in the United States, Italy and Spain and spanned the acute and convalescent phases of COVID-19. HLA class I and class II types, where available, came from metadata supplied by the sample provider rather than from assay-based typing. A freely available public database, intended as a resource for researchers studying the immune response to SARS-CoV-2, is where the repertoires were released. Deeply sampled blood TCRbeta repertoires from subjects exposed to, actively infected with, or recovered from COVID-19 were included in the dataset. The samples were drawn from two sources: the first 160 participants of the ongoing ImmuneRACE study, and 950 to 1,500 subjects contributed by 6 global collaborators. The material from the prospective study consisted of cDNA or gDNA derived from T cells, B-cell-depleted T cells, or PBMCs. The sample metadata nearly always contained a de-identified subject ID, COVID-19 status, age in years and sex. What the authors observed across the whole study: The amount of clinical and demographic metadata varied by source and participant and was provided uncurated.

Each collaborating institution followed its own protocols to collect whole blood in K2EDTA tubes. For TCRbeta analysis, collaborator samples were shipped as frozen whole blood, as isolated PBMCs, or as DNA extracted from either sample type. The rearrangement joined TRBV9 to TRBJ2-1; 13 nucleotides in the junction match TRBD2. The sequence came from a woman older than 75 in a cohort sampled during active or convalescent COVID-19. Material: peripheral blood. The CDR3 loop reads CASSVEGLAGRISSYNEQFF. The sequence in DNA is TGTGCCAGCAGCGTAGAGGGACTAGCGGGAAGAATTAGCTCCTACAATGAGCAGTTCTTC.